This TCR beta chain was identified during a study of blood T cell repertoires in COVID-19. Trimming stripped 2 bases from V and 6 bases from J, with 14 bases between. The CDR3 spans 14 residues. Germline lookup yields CDR1 GTSNPN and CDR2 SVGIG (reference sequence). The repertoire was sequenced with immunoSEQ multiplex PCR; TCRdb's copy has only in-frame clones and lacks some. The table lists 50,000 to 85,000 clones, about 91% of them singletons. The chain is built from TRBV30 and TRBJ1-5, with D possibly matching TRBD1 (6 bases). Specimen: peripheral blood. The receptor comes from a human donor in a cohort sampled during active COVID-19. This CDR3 is CAWSPGGASQPQHF. Written as DNA, the CDR3 is TGTGCCTGGAGTCCGGGGGGCGCCTCTCAGCCCCAGCATTTT. Full variable domain (missing parts from reference TRBV30 and TRBJ1-5): SQTIHQWPATLVQPVGSPLSLECTVEGTSNPNLYWYRQAAGRGLQLLFYSVGIGQISSEVPQNLSASRPQDRQFILSSKKLLLSDSGFYLCAWSPGGASQPQHFGDGTRLSIL.